This passage covers 23 T cell receptor beta chains from one sample sequenced in a study of T-cell reconstitution after alpha-beta-depleted transplantation in children. Unique molecular identifiers were built into the TCRbeta library. From the PCR reads, TCRdb called clonotypes with MiXCR, one entry per CDR3 protein. The sample lists over 70,000 distinct CDR3 sequences, about 12% occurring once. Sequenced here: PBMCs from the stem cell graft donor, sampled from the stem cell graft. These receptors originate from a human donor who donated a stem cell graft to a child with inherited bone marrow failure.

This clonotype was seen many times. The chain has TRBV15 and TRBJ2-1; D remains unclear. The germline CDR1 and CDR2 sequences are LNHNV and YYDKDF (reference sequence). The V and J ends lost 0 bases and 9 bases respectively, with 24 bases between them. This CDR3 is 18 amino acids long. The CDR3 loop reads CATSRDLFPASFGFEQFF. In DNA form, the CDR3 reads TGTGCCACCAGCAGAGATCTATTTCCAGCTAGTTTTGGTTTTGAGCAGTTCTTC.

This clonotype was detected many times. The chain uses TRBV12-3 or TRBV12-4 and TRBJ2-7; 11 bases map to TRBD1. The CDR3 runs to 15 residues. After removal of 0 bases from V and 5 bases from J, the junction contained 3 bases not matched to a gene. The chain's CDR3 is CASSLARDRGDEQYF. In nucleotides, the CDR3 is TGTGCCAGCAGTTTAGCGAGGGACAGGGGGGACGAGCAGTACTTC.

This clonotype showed up many times. The chain recombines TRBV5-1 with TRBJ2-1, with 14 bases fitting TRBD2. Trimming removed 4 bases from V and 2 bases from J; junction bases left unmatched: 5. The CDR3 covers 17 residues. From germline, CDR1 is SGHRS and CDR2 YFSETQ. This CDR3 is CASSTGLAGVPYNEQFF. The CDR3 coding sequence is TGCGCCAGCAGCACGGGACTAGCGGGAGTTCCCTACAATGAGCAGTTCTTC.

There are many counts of this clonotype. This sequence joins TRBV20-1 and TRBJ2-2, with D possibly being TRBD2 (6 bases). The germline CDR1 and CDR2 sequences are DFQATT and SNEGSKA (reference sequence). CDR3 length: 14 residues. V lost 3 bases and J 10 bases, leaving 18 bases between the germline ends. CDR3 amino acids: CSARGTDRDVELFF. The CDR3 DNA follows: TGCAGTGCTAGGGGGACTGACCGGGACGTGGAGCTGTTTTTT.

This clonotype has just a few counts. The chain recombines TRBV7-2 with TRBJ1-1; 7 nucleotides line up with TRBD1. CDR1 and CDR2 from the germline V gene are SGHTA and FQGNSA. The CDR3 runs to 17 residues. V lost 1 base, J lost 0 bases, and 8 bases stayed unmatched. DNA for the CDR3: TGTGCCAGCAGCTTAGGCAGTACAGGGGTTCTGAACACTGAAGCTTTCTTT. Protein product: CASSLGSTGVLNTEAFF. The full variable domain, rest sourced from reference TRBV7-2 and TRBJ1-1, is GAGVSQSPSNKVTEKGKDVELRCDPISGHTALYWYRQSLGQGLEFLIYFQGNSAPDKSGLPSDRFSAERTGGSVSTLTIQRTQQEDSAVYLCASSLGSTGVLNTEAFFGQGTRLTVV.

The J gene is TRBJ2-1, the V gene TRBV5-4; the D gene could be TRBD1 or TRBD2 (6 bases each). Looked up from germline, CDR1 is SGHNT and CDR2 is YYREEE (reference sequence). The CDR3 spans 15 residues. Trimming pared 4 bases from V and 2 bases from J, leaving 13 bases between. This CDR3 reads CASSLDRTTYNEQFF. The CDR3 region has the DNA TGTGCCAGCAGCCTCGACAGGACTACCTACAATGAGCAGTTCTTC.

This clonotype has ten or more counts. This chain joins TRBV20-1 and TRBJ2-7; 12 positions agree with TRBD2. This CDR3 contains 14 residues. Germline CDR1 DFQATT, CDR2 SNEGSKA (reference sequence). The J segment lost 12 bases and the V segment lost 0 bases, leaving 9 bases of the junction unmatched. This CDR3 reads CSARDALAGGMPYF. The CDR3 DNA follows: TGCAGTGCTAGAGATGCACTAGCGGGAGGCATGCCGTACTTC.

The V and J genes are TRBV29-1 and TRBJ1-2; possibly TRBD1 for D (5 bases). The CDR3 loop spans 13 amino acids. V lost 7 bases and J lost 7, with 19 bases in between. The V gene's germline CDR1 is SQVTM and CDR2 ANQGSEA. The CDR3 DNA reads TGCAGCGCCGATCCAGGTCGGGGCCCTGGCTACACCTTC. Protein: CSADPGRGPGYTF. Full variable domain (outside the CDR3, taken from reference TRBV29-1 and TRBJ1-2): SAVISQKPSRDICQRGTSLTIQCQVDSQVTMMFWYRQQPGQSLTLIATANQGSEATYESGFVIDKFPISRPNLTFSTLTVSNMSPEDSSIYLCSADPGRGPGYTFGSGTRLTVV.

This clonotype was counted many times. This chain connects TRBV5-5 to TRBJ2-1; D possibly corresponds to TRBD1 (5 bases). Trimming took off 0 bases at V and 9 bases at J, with 13 bases between the two ends. Looked up from germline, CDR1 is SGHKS and CDR2 is YYEKEE (reference sequence). There are 14 residues in the CDR3. DNA of the CDR3: TGTGCCAGCAGCTTGGGTACAGGAGTGGGTGAGCAGTTCTTC. As protein: CASSLGTGVGEQFF.

This clonotype was counted ten times or more. The rearrangement joins TRBV18 to TRBJ1-4; 8 nucleotides match TRBD1. The CDR3 is 17 residues long. The V gene end was trimmed by 2 bases and the J gene end by 1 base; junction bases not matched to a gene: 6. The germline CDR1 and CDR2 sequences are KGHSH and LQKENI. DNA for the CDR3: TGTGCCAGCTCACCAGGGGGACAGGTCGGAACTAATGAAAAACTGTTTTTT. Amino acids: CASSPGGQVGTNEKLFF.

The chain combines TRBV30 with TRBJ2-7; D is unresolved. The CDR3 spans 11 residues. Germline V CDR1 and CDR2: GTSNPN, SVGIG (reference sequence). The germline V and J ends were trimmed by 3 bases and 7 bases, with 10 bases remaining between them. The chain's CDR3 is CAWSWEGEQYF. DNA for the CDR3: TGTGCCTGGAGCTGGGAAGGGGAGCAGTACTTC.

This clonotype showed up just a few times. This may come from a read error, since a much larger clone is one base off. This rearrangement joins TRBV5-4 to TRBJ2-3; the match to TRBD1 covers 10 bases. The germline CDR1 and CDR2 sequences are SGHNT and YYREEE (reference sequence). There are 14 residues in the CDR3. The J segment lost 1 base and the V segment lost 5 bases, leaving 1 base of the junction unmatched. The chain's CDR3 is CASSGTGGTDTQYF. The CDR3, as DNA: TGTGCCAGCAGTGGGACAGGGGGCACAGATACGCAGTATTTT.

This clonotype was observed at least ten times. This rearrangement joins TRBV29-1 to TRBJ1-2, with TRBD1 as a possible D gene (6 bases). Germline assignment: CDR1 SQVTM and CDR2 ANQGSEA. The CDR3 totals 12 residues. V lost 4 bases and J 5 bases, leaving 11 bases between the germline ends. CDR3 protein: CSVVGGGYGYTF. CDR3 nucleotide sequence: TGCAGCGTTGTTGGGGGCGGGTATGGCTACACCTTC. Full variable domain (remainder filled in from reference TRBV29-1 and TRBJ1-2): SAVISQKPSRDICQRGTSLTIQCQVDSQVTMMFWYRQQPGQSLTLIATANQGSEATYESGFVIDKFPISRPNLTFSTLTVSNMSPEDSSIYLCSVVGGGYGYTFGSGTRLTVV.

This clonotype was counted at least ten times. V usage is TRBV5-5 and J usage is TRBJ2-4; D call uncertain. This CDR3 spans 12 amino acids. Germline CDR1 reads SGHKS; CDR2 reads YYEKEE (reference sequence). V was trimmed by 4 bases and J by 8 bases, leaving 10 bases between them. CDR3 nucleotide sequence: TGTGCCAGCAGCAGGACCAGAGACATTCAGTACTTC. The encoded protein is CASSRTRDIQYF.

This clonotype occurred many times. V is TRBV7-9 and J is TRBJ2-7, with D perhaps TRBD1 (5 bases). In germline, CDR1 is SEHNR, CDR2 FQNEAQ (reference sequence). Trimming took 5 bases from V and 2 from J, leaving 13 bases between them. The CDR3 is 14 residues long. The CDR3 DNA follows: TGTGCCAGCAGCCACTTCCAGGGCACCTACGAGCAGTACTTC. As protein: CASSHFQGTYEQYF.

The sample holds many counts of this clonotype. This chain joins TRBV12-3 or TRBV12-4 and TRBJ2-1; TRBD1 agrees at 7 bases. J gave up 7 bases and V 5 bases, and 14 bases lay outside the gene matches. The CDR3 spans 16 residues. CDR3 nucleotides: TGTGCCAGCAGTGCAAGGTCCGGGACAGTGGGTAATGAGCAGTTCTTC. Residues: CASSARSGTVGNEQFF.

This clonotype showed up many times. The chain combines TRBV7-9 with TRBJ2-3; 12 nucleotides match TRBD2. CDR1 is SEHNR and CDR2 is FQNEAQ in the germline V gene (reference sequence). The CDR3 is 14 residues long. The trim removed 7 bases at V and 6 bases at J, leaving 5 bases unmatched. The CDR3 region is CASTYGLAGDTQYF. The DNA of the CDR3 is TGTGCCAGCACCTACGGACTAGCGGGGGATACGCAGTATTTT.

This clonotype showed up just a few times. V is TRBV7-2 and J is TRBJ1-2, with 8 bases that match TRBD1. The CDR3 length is 12 residues. In germline, CDR1 is SGHTA, CDR2 FQGNSA. V shed 4 bases, J shed 13 bases, and the junction held 8 bases outside the gene matches. The CDR3 is CASSSSTGGLTF. The CDR3 region has the DNA TGTGCCAGCAGCTCTTCAACAGGGGGTCTCACCTTC.

This clonotype was seen repeatedly, ten times or more. The rearrangement joins TRBV9 to TRBJ2-7; 8 positions match TRBD2. CDR3 length: 14 residues. V lost 4 bases, J lost 6 bases, and 9 bases stayed unmatched. Per germline, CDR1 SGDLS and CDR2 YYNGEE. This CDR3 is CASSPSGSRGEQYF. CDR3 DNA sequence: TGTGCCAGCAGCCCGAGCGGGAGTCGGGGCGAGCAGTACTTC.

This clonotype was seen a few times. The chain employs TRBV27 and TRBJ1-1, with D possibly being TRBD1 (5 bases). Germline V gene data show CDR1 as MNHEY and CDR2 as SMNVEV (reference sequence). The V and J ends lost 7 bases and 5 bases respectively, with 17 bases between them. The length of the CDR3 is 14 residues. The CDR3 nucleotides are TGTGCCAGCAACCCGGGGCCCTTAGGGACTGAAGCTTTCTTT. Protein product: CASNPGPLGTEAFF.

This clonotype was observed at least ten times. The gene calls are TRBV7-8 and TRBJ2-1, with 9 positions matching TRBD2. With 1 base clipped from V and 15 bases from J, the junction kept 1 base outside the gene matches. The CDR3 totals 11 residues. Germline V gene data show CDR1 as SGHVS and CDR2 as FQNEAQ. This CDR3 reads CASSLGGGAFF. In nucleotides, the CDR3 is TGTGCCAGCAGCTTAGGCGGGGGGGCGTTCTTC.

This clonotype was counted a few times. The chain recombines TRBV6-2 or TRBV6-3 with TRBJ2-7; TRBD1 might be the D (5 bases). Germline V CDR1 and CDR2: MNHEY, SVGEGT. The CDR3 sequence is 13 residues long. V was pared by 5 bases and J by 3 bases, with 11 bases between. The CDR3 loop is CASSGQGIYEQYF. In DNA form, the CDR3 reads TGTGCCAGCAGTGGCCAGGGAATCTACGAGCAGTACTTC.

This clonotype has at least ten counts. This sequence joins TRBV6-2 or TRBV6-3 and TRBJ1-2; 8 positions match TRBD1. The CDR3 is 12 amino acids. V was pared by 6 bases and J by 8 bases, with 5 bases of the junction left unmatched. The V gene's germline CDR1 is MNHEY and CDR2 SVGEGT. CDR3 in amino acids: CASSRGHEGYTF. For the CDR3, the DNA is TGTGCCAGCAGCAGGGGGCATGAAGGCTACACCTTC.